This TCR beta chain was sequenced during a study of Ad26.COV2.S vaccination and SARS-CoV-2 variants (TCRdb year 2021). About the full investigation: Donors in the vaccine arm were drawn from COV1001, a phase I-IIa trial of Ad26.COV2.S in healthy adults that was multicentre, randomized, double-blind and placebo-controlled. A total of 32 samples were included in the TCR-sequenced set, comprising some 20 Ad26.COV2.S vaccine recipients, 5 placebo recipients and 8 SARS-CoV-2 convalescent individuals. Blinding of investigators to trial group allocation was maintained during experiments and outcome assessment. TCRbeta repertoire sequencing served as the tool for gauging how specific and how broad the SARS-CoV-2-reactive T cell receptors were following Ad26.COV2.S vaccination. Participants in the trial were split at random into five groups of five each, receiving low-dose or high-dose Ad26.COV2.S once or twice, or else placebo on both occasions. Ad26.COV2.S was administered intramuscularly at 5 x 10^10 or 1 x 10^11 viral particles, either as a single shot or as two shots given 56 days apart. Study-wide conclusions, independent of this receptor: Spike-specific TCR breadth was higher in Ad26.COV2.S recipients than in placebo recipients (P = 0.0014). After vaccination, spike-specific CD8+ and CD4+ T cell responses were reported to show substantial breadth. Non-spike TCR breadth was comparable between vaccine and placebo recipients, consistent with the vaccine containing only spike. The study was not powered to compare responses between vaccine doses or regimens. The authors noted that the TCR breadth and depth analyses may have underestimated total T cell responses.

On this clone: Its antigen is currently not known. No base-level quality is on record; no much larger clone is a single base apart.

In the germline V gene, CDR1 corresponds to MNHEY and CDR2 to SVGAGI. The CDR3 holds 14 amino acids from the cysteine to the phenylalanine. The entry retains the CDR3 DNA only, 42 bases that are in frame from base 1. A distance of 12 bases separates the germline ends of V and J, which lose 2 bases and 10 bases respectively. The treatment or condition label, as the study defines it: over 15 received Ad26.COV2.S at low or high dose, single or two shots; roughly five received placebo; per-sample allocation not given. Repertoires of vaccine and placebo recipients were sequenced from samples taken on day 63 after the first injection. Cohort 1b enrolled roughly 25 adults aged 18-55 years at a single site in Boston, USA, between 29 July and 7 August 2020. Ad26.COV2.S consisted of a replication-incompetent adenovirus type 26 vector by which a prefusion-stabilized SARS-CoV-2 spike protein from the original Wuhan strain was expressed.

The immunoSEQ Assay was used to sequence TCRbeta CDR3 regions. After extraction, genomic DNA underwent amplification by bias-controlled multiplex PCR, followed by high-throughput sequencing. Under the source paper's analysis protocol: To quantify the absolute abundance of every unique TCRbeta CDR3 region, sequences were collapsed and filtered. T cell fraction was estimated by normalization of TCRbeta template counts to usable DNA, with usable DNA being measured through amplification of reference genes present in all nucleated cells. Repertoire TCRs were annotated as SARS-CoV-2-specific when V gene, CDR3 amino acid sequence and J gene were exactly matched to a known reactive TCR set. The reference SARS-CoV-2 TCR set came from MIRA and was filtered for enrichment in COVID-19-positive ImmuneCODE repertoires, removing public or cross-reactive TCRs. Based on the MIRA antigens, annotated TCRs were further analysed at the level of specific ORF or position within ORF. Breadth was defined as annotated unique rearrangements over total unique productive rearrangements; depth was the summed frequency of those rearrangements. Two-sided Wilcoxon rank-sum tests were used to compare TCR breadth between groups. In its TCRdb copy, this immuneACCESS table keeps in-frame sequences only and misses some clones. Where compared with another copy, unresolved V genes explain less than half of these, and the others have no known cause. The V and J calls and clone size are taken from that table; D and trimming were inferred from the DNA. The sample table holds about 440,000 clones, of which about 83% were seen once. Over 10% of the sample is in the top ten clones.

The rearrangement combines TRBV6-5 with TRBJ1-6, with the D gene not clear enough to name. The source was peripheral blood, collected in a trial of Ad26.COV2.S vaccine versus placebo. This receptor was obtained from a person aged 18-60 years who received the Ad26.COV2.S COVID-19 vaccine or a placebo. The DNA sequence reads TGTGCCAGCAGTTACGTGCAGGCGAGATCACCCCTCCACTTT. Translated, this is CASSYVQARSPLHF.